This entry lists 13 T cell receptor beta chains sequenced from one sample in a study of CD8 T cells in Susac syndrome (dated by TCRdb to 2018 to 2020). Libraries came from the immunoSEQ multiplex PCR assay. RNA was extracted using the RNeasy kit, and roughly 0.5 to 1 microgram was reverse transcribed with random hexamers. TCRdb reprocessing: public reads trimmed at Q25 with fastp, clones called with MiXCR, in-frame beta chains kept. CDR3 protein duplicates are merged, each entry listing the most common genes and DNA. A total of about 140,000 distinct CDR3 sequences appear in this sample, just under 95% of them only once. The ten largest clones capture approximately 0.18% of the sample. Sample: CD8+ T cells from PBMCs. The receptors stem from a human donor with Susac syndrome.

This clonotype occurred once. V and J are TRBV28 and TRBJ2-1; TRBD2 matches at 7 bases. This CDR3 has 15 residues. Unmatched junction bases numbered 8, after V lost 5 bases and J lost 4 bases. In germline, CDR1 is MDHEN, CDR2 SYDVKM. This CDR3 is CASSQLANLYNEQFF. The DNA of the CDR3 is TGTGCCAGCAGTCAACTAGCGAACCTATACAATGAGCAGTTCTTC.

As to this clonotype: A junction boundary mismatches the germline segment, possibly from a read error. The V gene is TRBV27, the J gene TRBJ1-2; 7 positions agree with TRBD1. There are 14 residues in the CDR3. Germline V gives CDR1 MNHEY, CDR2 SMNVEV (reference sequence). CDR3 nucleotides: TGTGCCAGCAGTCTATCGACAGGGTCGCATGGCTACACCTTC. Its protein is CASSLSTGSHGYTF.

CDR3 sequence: CASSLGHPANTEAFF. The CDR3 DNA is TGTGCCAGCAGCTTAGGTCATCCCGCGAACACTGAAGCTTTCTTT. The chain combines TRBV7-9 with TRBJ1-1, with no clear D. Looked up from germline, CDR1 is SEHNR and CDR2 is FQNEAQ (reference sequence). The CDR3 has 15 amino acids. V shed 1 base and J shed 1 base, with 10 bases lying between them.

J is TRBJ2-7 and V is TRBV30, with TRBD2 as a possible D gene (7 bases). Trimming removed 0 bases from V and 3 bases from J, with 12 bases in between. The CDR3 has 14 amino acids. Germline V gene sequence: CDR1 GTSNPN, CDR2 SVGIG (reference sequence). The CDR3 protein is CAWSVRGGLYEQYF. The CDR3 DNA reads as TGTGCCTGGAGTGTAAGGGGGGGACTCTACGAGCAGTACTTC.

The chain carries TRBV5-6 and TRBJ1-1, with no clear D. Germline CDR1 is SGHDT and CDR2 is YYEEEE. This CDR3 has 13 amino acids. V was pared by 4 bases and J by 5 bases, with 12 bases between. This CDR3 is CASSVGATTEAFF. The DNA for the CDR3 is TGTGCCAGCAGCGTTGGTGCAACGACTGAAGCTTTCTTT.

V gene TRBV27 combines with J gene TRBJ2-7; 9 bases are a match to TRBD2. Germline V gene lookup returns CDR1 MNHEY and CDR2 SMNVEV (reference sequence). The ends lost 5 bases at V and 3 bases at J; junction bases unmatched: 8. The CDR3 runs to 15 residues. The CDR3 spells CASSSLAGAYYEQYF. The CDR3 DNA sequence: TGTGCCAGCAGTAGCTTAGCGGGGGCCTACTACGAGCAGTACTTC.

As DNA, the CDR3 is TGTGCCATAAAGCGGGAGTTGGAAGAGACCCAGTACTTC. This encodes CAIKRELEETQYF. The chain joins TRBV3-1 to TRBJ2-5, with 8 bases identical to TRBD2. Germline assignment: CDR1 LGHDT and CDR2 YNNKEL (reference sequence). V lost 10 bases to trimming and J lost 3 bases; unmatched junction nucleotides: 7. The CDR3 sequence is 13 residues long.

The CDR3 nucleotides read TGTGCCACCAGAGCCTCTGAAGCTTTCTTT. Protein sequence: CATRASEAFF. J is TRBJ1-1 and V is TRBV19, with D unresolved. Germline assignment: CDR1 LNHDA and CDR2 SQIVND (reference sequence). The germline V and J ends were trimmed by 10 bases and 6 bases, with 9 bases remaining between them. The CDR3 contains 10 residues.

The chain is built from TRBV7-8 and TRBJ2-7; the D is unclear. The CDR3 has 12 amino acids. V was trimmed by 6 bases and J by 7 bases, leaving 13 bases between them. Germline CDR1 reads SGHVS; CDR2 reads FQNEAQ. The CDR3 is CASRGLLTEQYF. The CDR3, as DNA: TGTGCCAGCAGAGGGCTACTGACAGAGCAGTACTTC.

The J gene is TRBJ2-2, the V gene TRBV10-3, with 7 positions matching TRBD1. The V segment lost 10 bases and the J segment 6 bases; nucleotides outside the gene matches: 11. CDR3 length: 14 residues. The germline gives CDR1 ENHRY, CDR2 SYGVKD. The CDR3 sequence: CATGLRGPAGELFF. CDR3 DNA: TGTGCCACCGGCTTGAGGGGGCCTGCCGGGGAGCTGTTTTTT.

The count of this clonotype is one. The chain couples TRBV28 to TRBJ1-2; no reliable D call. Germline V lookup: CDR1 MDHEN, CDR2 SYDVKM. This CDR3 contains 14 residues. Trimming pared 0 bases from V and 1 base from J, leaving 6 bases between. For the CDR3, the DNA is TGTGCCAGCAGTTTATGGGTGTATAACTATGGCTACACCTTC. It specifies CASSLWVYNYGYTF.

The chain joins TRBV27 to TRBJ1-5; D is uncertain. Looked up from germline, CDR1 is MNHEY and CDR2 is SMNVEV (reference sequence). Between the trimmed V and J ends, which lost 7 bases and 2 bases, there was a span of 15 bases. CDR3 length: 15 amino acids. Here the CDR3 DNA reads TGTGCCAGCACCTCATATCCCCTCGGCAATCAGCCCCAGCATTTT. This codes for CASTSYPLGNQPQHF.

This clonotype was recorded only once. The rearrangement links TRBV4-1 to TRBJ1-1; D is unclear. The CDR3 is 16 residues long. Per the germline V gene, CDR1 is MGHRA and CDR2 is YSYEKL. V shed 1 base and J shed 2 bases, with 14 bases lying between them. The CDR3 loop reads CASSQVTRDCNTEAFF. The CDR3 nucleotides read TGCGCCAGCAGCCAAGTGACAAGGGATTGCAACACTGAAGCTTTCTTT.